This T cell receptor beta chain is drawn from a study of cytomegalovirus exposure and HLA in healthy donors. Whole-study results and caveats: With high specificity and sensitivity, the classifier reportedly diagnosed cytomegalovirus status. Indistinguishability led to the exclusion of some V segments, TRBV6-2 and TRBV6-3 included. The authors later linked a missense DCLRE1C variant to TCR beta V- and J-gene trimming. Despite most TCR sequences being rare, some public TCRs occurred in many donors.

This clone was counted a few times. Its antigen is as yet unknown. Germline V gene lookup returns CDR1 SGHTA and CDR2 FQGNSA. CDR3 length equals 13 residues. After removal of 5 bases from V and 6 bases from J, the junction contained 7 bases not matched to a gene. The PCR made use of 60 Vbeta and 13 Jbeta primers. Sequencing was performed with immunoSEQ multiplex PCR; in TCRdb, only in-frame clones are kept and a portion is missing. The table lists tens of thousands of clones, under 80% of them singletons, with roughly 6.3% in the top ten. The specimen sequenced was PBMCs. The source is a woman between 25 and 40 years old in good health and CMV-seronegative. The chain employs TRBV7-2 and TRBJ2-7; 7 bases agree with TRBD1. CDR3 nucleotide sequence: TGTGCCAGCAGCCAACGACAGGGCGCCGAGCAGTACTTC. It encodes CASSQRQGAEQYF.